The 28 T cell receptor beta chains given below trace back to one sample, sequenced in a study of PD-L1 blockade in urothelial cancer. Using immunoSEQ multiplex PCR, the repertoire was profiled, and TCRdb retains in-frame clones only, with some absent. This table has 70,000 to 95,000 clones, roughly 90% appearing once. Time point: pretreatment peripheral blood. Sequences were derived from PBMCs, sampled around atezolizumab (anti-PD-L1) treatment. All receptors come from a woman at least 80 years old with urothelial cancer.

The CDR3 sequence is CASSGPSGGNTGELFF. The CDR3 nucleotides are TGCGCCAGCAGCGGGCCGAGCGGGGGTAACACCGGGGAGCTGTTTTTT. The chain employs TRBV5-1 and TRBJ2-2; 8 positions agree with TRBD2. The CDR3 extends over 16 amino acids. Germline CDR1 is SGHRS and CDR2 is YFSETQ. V was pared by 4 bases and J by 2 bases, with 7 bases of the junction left unmatched.

The chain joins TRBV5-1 to TRBJ2-5, with D possibly being TRBD1 (6 bases). Germline V gene sequence: CDR1 SGHRS, CDR2 YFSETQ. Trimming cost V 1 base and J 2 bases, with 12 bases left between them. This CDR3 is built from 15 residues. CDR3: CASSLTGQGQETQYF. Written as DNA, the CDR3 is TGCGCCAGCAGCTTGACGGGACAAGGGCAAGAGACCCAGTACTTC.

This clone was observed a single time. The chain has TRBV7-3 and TRBJ2-1, with 9 bases aligning to TRBD2. This CDR3 contains 16 residues. Germline CDR1 SGHTA, CDR2 FQGTGA. J gave up 5 bases and V 1 base, and 6 bases lay outside the gene matches. The CDR3 loop reads CASSLKAGGVHNEQFF. In DNA, the CDR3 is TGTGCCAGCAGCTTAAAGGCGGGAGGGGTCCACAATGAGCAGTTCTTC.

The sample holds one count of this clone. The chain uses TRBV7-9 and TRBJ1-1, with D unresolved. The CDR3 consists of 15 residues. The V gene lost 5 bases and the J gene lost 1 base, with 14 bases spanning the gap. Germline V gene data show CDR1 as SEHNR and CDR2 as FQNEAQ (reference sequence). The CDR3 DNA is TGTGCCAGCAGCAAGCTTGGGAGGACGAACACTGAAGCTTTCTTT. Amino acids: CASSKLGRTNTEAFF.

The chain employs TRBV28 and TRBJ2-7; D perhaps matches TRBD1 (5 bases). The germline V and J ends were trimmed by 6 bases and 4 bases, with 10 bases remaining between them. Germline CDR1 MDHEN, CDR2 SYDVKM. This CDR3 is built from 12 residues. In nucleotides, the CDR3 is TGTGCCAGCAGCCCAAACAGGTACGAGCAGTACTTC. Translation gives CASSPNRYEQYF.

The chain carries TRBV2 and TRBJ1-2; 10 nucleotides line up with TRBD1. V was pared by 2 bases and J by 8 bases, with 5 bases of the junction left unmatched. The CDR3 contains 14 residues. The germline V gene encodes CDR1 SNHLY and CDR2 FYNNEI. The CDR3 sequence: CASSETGQGSGYTF. The CDR3, as DNA: TGTGCCAGCAGTGAAACGGGACAGGGGTCGGGCTACACCTTC.

The rearrangement uses TRBV5-1 and TRBJ2-2; D uncertain. CDR3 length: 15 residues. V lost 0 bases to trimming and J lost 5 bases, with 11 bases between them. Germline CDR1 and CDR2: SGHRS and YFSETQ. CDR3 region: CASSLATVPTGELFF. In DNA form, the CDR3 reads TGCGCCAGCAGCTTGGCCACGGTTCCAACCGGGGAGCTGTTTTTT.

This chain connects TRBV5-6 to TRBJ2-3; D may be TRBD2 (5 bases). Deletions cut 3 bases from V and 1 base from J, with 12 bases between. The CDR3 sequence is 15 residues long. Germline loops: CDR1 SGHDT, CDR2 YYEEEE. The CDR3 nucleotides are TGTGCCAGCAGCTCCCTGCGGGCACGCACAGATACGCAGTATTTT. As protein: CASSSLRARTDTQYF.

This chain uses TRBV19 with TRBJ2-1; D may be TRBD1 (6 bases). V gave up 2 bases and J gave up 2 bases, with 7 bases separating them. CDR3 length: 14 amino acids. The germline V gene has CDR1 LNHDA and CDR2 SQIVND (reference sequence). CDR3 loop: CASSITGTYNEQFF. In DNA form, the CDR3 reads TGTGCCAGTAGTATAACAGGGACCTACAATGAGCAGTTCTTC.

The chain recombines TRBV19 with TRBJ2-1, with 8 bases matching TRBD2. Trimming at V came to 5 bases and at J to 1 base, leaving 10 bases not matched to a gene. Germline assignment: CDR1 LNHDA and CDR2 SQIVND (reference sequence). This CDR3 is built from 17 residues. The CDR3 region has the DNA TGTGCCAGTAGTCCCCTGACTAGCGCGTCGTCCTACAATGAGCAGTTCTTC. Its translation: CASSPLTSASSYNEQFF.

The V gene is TRBV6-1, the J gene TRBJ2-2, with TRBD1 identical over 7 bases. J gave up 8 bases and V 0 bases, and 15 bases lay outside the gene matches. The CDR3 spans 18 residues. Germline V lookup: CDR1 MNHNS, CDR2 SASEGT. The CDR3 DNA reads TGTGCCAGCAGTGAAGCCCAAAACAGGGGTAACACCTGGGGGGAGCTGTTTTTT. This encodes CASSEAQNRGNTWGELFF.

V usage is TRBV6-6 and J usage is TRBJ2-7; 9 nucleotides line up with TRBD2. In germline, CDR1 is MNHNY, CDR2 SVGAGI (reference sequence). Germline trimming cut 2 bases from V and 3 bases from J; bases unmatched to any gene: 5. The CDR3 is 15 amino acids. The CDR3 region has the DNA TGTGCCAGCAGTTACACGGGACTAGCCGACTACGAGCAGTACTTC. This translates into CASSYTGLADYEQYF.

The gene calls are TRBV29-1 and TRBJ1-2; 8 positions agree with TRBD1. Germline V gene sequence: CDR1 SQVTM, CDR2 ANQGSEA. J was trimmed by 7 bases and V by 5 bases; bases with no gene match: 3. This CDR3 has 11 residues. The chain's CDR3 is CSVRTGSGYTF. DNA of the CDR3: TGCAGCGTTAGGACAGGGAGTGGCTACACCTTC.

The chain carries TRBV9 and TRBJ1-2; 8 positions agree with TRBD1. This CDR3 comprises 19 residues. CDR1 SGDLS and CDR2 YYNGEE come from the germline V gene. The trim removed 5 bases at V and 6 bases at J, leaving 24 bases unmatched. The DNA for the CDR3 is TGTGCCAGCAGAACCGGATACTCCAGGGGACAGGCCTCAGATGATGGCTACACCTTC. Residues: CASRTGYSRGQASDDGYTF.

The chain couples TRBV5-1 to TRBJ2-4, with TRBD2 matching over 10 bases. This CDR3 is 18 amino acids long. Germline CDR1 reads SGHRS; CDR2 reads YFSETQ. Trimming at V came to 3 bases and at J to 0 bases, leaving 9 bases not matched to a gene. In DNA form, the CDR3 reads TGCGCCAGCAGCTCGGGGACTAGCGCACTCCAAGCCAAAAACATTCAGTACTTC. Protein product: CASSSGTSALQAKNIQYF.

This sequence joins TRBV5-4 and TRBJ1-1; TRBD1 aligns across 11 bases. The CDR3 consists of 16 residues. Looked up from germline, CDR1 is SGHNT and CDR2 is YYREEE (reference sequence). V shed 2 bases and J 5 bases; nucleotides not matched to a gene: 8. Here the CDR3 reads CASSLNIGQGATEAFF. The CDR3 DNA sequence: TGTGCCAGCAGCTTAAATATAGGACAGGGGGCGACTGAAGCTTTCTTT.

The CDR3 sequence: CASSLARGREQYF. The DNA of the CDR3 is TGTGCCAGCAGTTTAGCCAGGGGGAGAGAGCAGTACTTC. This chain connects TRBV28 to TRBJ2-7; 7 bases align to TRBD1. V shed 2 bases and J 7 bases; nucleotides not matched to a gene: 5. CDR1 is MDHEN, CDR2 SYDVKM, per germline. The length of the CDR3 is 13 residues.

This chain links TRBV4-1 with TRBJ1-1, with TRBD1 matching 11 bases. The germline gives CDR1 MGHRA, CDR2 YSYEKL. After removal of 0 bases from V and 10 bases from J, the junction contained 4 bases not matched to a gene. The CDR3 totals 14 residues. CDR3 sequence reads: CASSQERGTGGAFF. The CDR3 region has the DNA TGCGCCAGCAGCCAAGAACGGGGGACAGGGGGAGCTTTCTTT.

The CDR3 DNA is TGTGCCAGCAGTTTGTCCGGGAGGGCTCTCTTCTTC. This translates into CASSLSGRALFF. The chain is built from TRBV28 and TRBJ2-1; 8 bases are a match to TRBD2. The junction had 8 bases not matched to a gene; V was cut back by 3 bases and J by 16 bases. This CDR3 is built from 12 residues. Germline V gene data show CDR1 as MDHEN and CDR2 as SYDVKM. Filled out from reference TRBV28 and TRBJ2-1, the complete variable domain reads DVKVTQSSRYLVKRTGEKVFLECVQDMDHENMFWYRQDPGLGLRLIYFSYDVKMKEKGDIPEGYSVSREKKERFSLILESASTNQTSMYLCASSLSGRALFFGPGTRLTVL.

The chain couples TRBV5-4 to TRBJ2-4; D unresolved. This CDR3 region has 15 residues. Germline V CDR1 and CDR2: SGHNT, YYREEE (reference sequence). The V and J ends lost 5 bases and 3 bases respectively, with 15 bases between them. Here the CDR3 DNA reads TGTGCCAGCAGTGTTCCGGGTATGGACAAAAACATTCAGTACTTC. Its protein product is CASSVPGMDKNIQYF. Filled out from reference TRBV5-4 and TRBJ2-4, the complete variable domain reads ETGVTQSPTHLIKTRGQQVTLRCSSQSGHNTVSWYQQALGQGPQFIFQYYREEENGRGNFPPRFSGLQFPNYSSELNVNALELDDSALYLCASSVPGMDKNIQYFGAGTRLSVL.

This clone was seen only a few times. V gene TRBV2 combines with J gene TRBJ1-5, with D possibly TRBD1 on 5 matching bases. This CDR3 comprises 14 residues. Germline V lookup: CDR1 SNHLY, CDR2 FYNNEI. Trimming pared 1 base from V and 6 bases from J, leaving 10 bases between. The DNA of the CDR3 is TGTGCCAGCAGTGAAGAGGGGATGGGTCAGCCCCAGCATTTT. Translating gives CASSEEGMGQPQHF.

V gene TRBV28 combines with J gene TRBJ1-2; 8 bases map to TRBD1. V lost 7 bases and J lost 1; bases outside the gene matches: 11. The CDR3 length is 16 residues. Germline-derived CDR1 and CDR2 are MDHEN and SYDVKM. As DNA, the CDR3 is TGTGCCAGCACCATGGGGACAGGCAAAAGTAACTATGGCTACACCTTC. It codes for CASTMGTGKSNYGYTF.

The chain is built from TRBV19 and TRBJ2-7; D is perhaps TRBD2 (5 bases). CDR1 is LNHDA and CDR2 is SQIVND in the germline V gene (reference sequence). V shed 10 bases and J shed 3 bases, with 13 bases lying between them. The CDR3 runs to 12 residues. The CDR3 is CATAGGLYEQYF. The CDR3, as DNA: TGTGCCACTGCCGGAGGACTCTACGAGCAGTACTTC.

The sample holds a few counts of this clone. The chain combines TRBV10-3 with TRBJ1-1, with 7 positions matching TRBD1. V shed 10 bases and J 5 bases; nucleotides not matched to a gene: 7. The germline V gene has CDR1 ENHRY and CDR2 SYGVKD. The length of the CDR3 is 12 residues. CDR3 region: CATGTVGTEAFF. The DNA for the CDR3 is TGTGCCACCGGGACAGTTGGGACTGAAGCTTTCTTT.

This chain joins TRBV4-1 and TRBJ2-7, with D hard to call. There are 14 residues in the CDR3. V lost 2 bases, J lost 2 bases, and 10 bases lay in between. Germline V gene lookup returns CDR1 MGHRA and CDR2 YSYEKL. The CDR3 region is CASSQQLSAYEQYF. CDR3 DNA: TGCGCCAGCAGCCAACAACTCTCTGCCTACGAGCAGTACTTC.

As regards this clone: The junction shows a germline mismatch at one end, possibly a read error. The CDR3 is CASSPEDRGLDF. DNA of the CDR3: TGTGCCAGCAGCCCCGAGGACAGGGGGCTGGACTTC. This chain links TRBV11-2 with TRBJ2-7; 11 nucleotides agree with TRBD1. In germline, CDR1 is SGHAT, CDR2 FQNNGV. The CDR3 is 12 amino acids.

The chain links TRBV2 to TRBJ2-2, with 14 bases lining up with TRBD2. The germline V gene has CDR1 SNHLY and CDR2 FYNNEI. J gave up 1 base and V 7 bases, and 2 bases lay outside the gene matches. This CDR3 is 16 amino acids long. DNA of the CDR3: TGTGCCAGCACGGGACTAGCGGGAGTGAACACCGGGGAGCTGTTTTTT. It yields the protein CASTGLAGVNTGELFF.

The CDR3 sequence is CASSRPVRGTEAFF. The CDR3 DNA reads as TGTGCCAGCAGCCGCCCAGTCCGGGGGACTGAAGCTTTCTTT. The chain joins TRBV11-2 to TRBJ1-1, with TRBD1 as a possible D gene (5 bases). CDR1 is SGHAT and CDR2 is FQNNGV in the germline V gene. The V and J ends lost 5 bases and 5 bases respectively, with 15 bases between them. The CDR3 loop spans 14 amino acids.